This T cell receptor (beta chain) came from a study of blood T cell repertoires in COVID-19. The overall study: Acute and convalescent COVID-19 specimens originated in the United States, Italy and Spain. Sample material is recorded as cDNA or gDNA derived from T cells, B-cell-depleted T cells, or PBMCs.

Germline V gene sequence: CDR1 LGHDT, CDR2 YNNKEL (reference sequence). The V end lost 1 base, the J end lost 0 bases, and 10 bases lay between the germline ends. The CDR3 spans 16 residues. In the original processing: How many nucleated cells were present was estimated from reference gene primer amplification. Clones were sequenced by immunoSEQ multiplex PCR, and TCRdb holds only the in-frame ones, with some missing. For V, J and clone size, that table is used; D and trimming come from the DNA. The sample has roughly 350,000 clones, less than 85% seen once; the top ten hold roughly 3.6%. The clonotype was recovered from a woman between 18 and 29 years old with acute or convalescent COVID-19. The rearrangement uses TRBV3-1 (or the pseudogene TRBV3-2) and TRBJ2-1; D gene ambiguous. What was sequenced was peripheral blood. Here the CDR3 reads CASSQALLSSYNEQFF. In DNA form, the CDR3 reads TGTGCCAGCAGCCAAGCATTACTTAGCTCCTACAATGAGCAGTTCTTC.